This record covers a single T cell receptor beta chain. Only a few counts were recorded for this clonotype. Its cognate antigen has yet to be identified. Base qualities were left out, and no much larger clone turns up one base away. These data belong to a study of CD8 T cells in ankylosing spondylitis (dated by TCRdb to about 2017). In the study overall: The study profiled T cell receptor beta repertoires in healthy donors and ankylosing spondylitis patients to find disease-linked TCR variants. The whole study cohort included 90 to 120 healthy donors and around 25 ankylosing spondylitis patients. Peripheral blood was sampled, and synovial fluid was also collected from ankylosing spondylitis patients. Paper-wide results and their limitations: The disease-linked clones had a CD8+ phenotype and were found at relatively low frequencies in peripheral blood. Some TCR beta motif variants had previously been reported in synovial fluid and blood of reactive arthritis patients, which suggested common disease-initiation mechanisms. Blood from ankylosing spondylitis patients appeared to be characterized by a TCR beta motif made up of about 8 highly homologous amino acid variants. Significant enrichment of the disease-linked clones was reported in matched synovial fluid samples from ankylosing spondylitis patients.

There are 14 amino acids in the CDR3, from cysteine to phenylalanine inclusive. CDR3 DNA is the only sequence kept; it has 42 bases, read in frame from the first base. Trimming accounts for 6 bases at V and 0 bases at J, while the number of junction bases matched to no gene is 3. CDR1 and CDR2 are drawn from the germline V gene: SQVTM, ANQGSEA. Sequencing instrument: Illumina HiSeq 2500. TCR beta libraries were prepared by quantitative 5'-RACE with molecular barcodes. The study's processing was this. To identify disease-linked TCR variants, a new computational method was used, one built on a probabilistic model of VDJ rearrangement. Through fastp at Q25 and MiXCR, TCRdb rebuilt clones from the public reads, retaining in-frame beta chains. Every distinct CDR3 protein forms one entry, paired with its most common genes and DNA. The V and J calls reflect TCRdb's pipeline rather than the authors' work. Across this sample there are 250,000 to 400,000 distinct CDR3 sequences, with more than 9% seen only once. The ten largest clones represent around 10% of the sample.

This receptor was obtained from a female donor with ankylosing spondylitis or in good health (not recorded which). The sequenced sample consisted of blood, either unsorted or a sorted T cell fraction (not recorded which). The chain is encoded by TRBV29-1 joined to TRBJ2-2; TRBD1 aligns with 8 central bases. The CDR3 protein is CSVRTGSNTGELFF. The bases read TGCAGCGTCCGGACAGGGTCGAACACCGGGGAGCTGTTTTTT.